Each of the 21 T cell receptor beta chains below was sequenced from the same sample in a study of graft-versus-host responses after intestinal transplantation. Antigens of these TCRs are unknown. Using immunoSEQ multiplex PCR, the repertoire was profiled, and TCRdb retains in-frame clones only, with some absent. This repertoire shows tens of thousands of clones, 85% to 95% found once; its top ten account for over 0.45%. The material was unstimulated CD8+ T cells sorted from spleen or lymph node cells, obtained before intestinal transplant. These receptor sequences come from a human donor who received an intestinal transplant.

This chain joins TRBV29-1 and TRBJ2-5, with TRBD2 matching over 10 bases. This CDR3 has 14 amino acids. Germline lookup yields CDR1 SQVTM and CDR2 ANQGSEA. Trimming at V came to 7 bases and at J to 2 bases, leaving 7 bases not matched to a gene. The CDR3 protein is CSAGGLAAQETQYF. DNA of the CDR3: TGCAGCGCCGGAGGACTAGCGGCTCAAGAGACCCAGTACTTC.

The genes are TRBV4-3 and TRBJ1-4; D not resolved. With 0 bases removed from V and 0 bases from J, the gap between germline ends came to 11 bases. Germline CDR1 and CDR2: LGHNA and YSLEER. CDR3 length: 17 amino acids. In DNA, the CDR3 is TGCGCCAGCAGCCAAGACCCGGTTAGTGCAACTAATGAAAAACTGTTTTTT. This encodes CASSQDPVSATNEKLFF.

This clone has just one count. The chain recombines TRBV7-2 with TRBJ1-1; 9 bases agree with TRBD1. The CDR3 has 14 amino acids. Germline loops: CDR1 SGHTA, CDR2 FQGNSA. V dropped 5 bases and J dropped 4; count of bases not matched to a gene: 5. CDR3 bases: TGTGCCAGCAGCCTTGGGACAGGGACCACTGAAGCTTTCTTT. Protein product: CASSLGTGTTEAFF.

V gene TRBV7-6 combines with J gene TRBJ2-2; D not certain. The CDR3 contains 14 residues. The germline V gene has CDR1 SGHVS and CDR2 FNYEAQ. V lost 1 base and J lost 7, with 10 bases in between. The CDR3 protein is CASSLGLSFGELFF. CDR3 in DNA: TGTGCCAGCAGCTTAGGTCTAAGCTTCGGGGAGCTGTTTTTT.

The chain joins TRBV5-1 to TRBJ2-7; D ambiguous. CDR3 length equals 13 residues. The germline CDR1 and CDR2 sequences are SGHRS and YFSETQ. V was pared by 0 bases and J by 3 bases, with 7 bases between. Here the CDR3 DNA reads TGCGCCAGCAGCTTGGAGGCGGACTACGAGCAGTACTTC. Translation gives CASSLEADYEQYF.

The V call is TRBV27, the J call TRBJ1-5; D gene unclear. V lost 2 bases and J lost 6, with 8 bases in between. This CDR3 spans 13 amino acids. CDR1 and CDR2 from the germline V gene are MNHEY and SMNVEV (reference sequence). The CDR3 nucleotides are TGTGCCAGCAGTTTAGTCCGTGTTCAGCCCCAGCATTTT. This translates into CASSLVRVQPQHF.

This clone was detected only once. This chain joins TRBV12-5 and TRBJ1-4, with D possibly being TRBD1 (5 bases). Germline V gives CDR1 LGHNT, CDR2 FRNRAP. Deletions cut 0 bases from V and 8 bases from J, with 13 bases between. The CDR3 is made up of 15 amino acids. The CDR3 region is CASGLVPGPREKLFF. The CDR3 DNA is TGTGCTAGTGGTTTGGTTCCAGGGCCAAGGGAAAAACTGTTTTTT. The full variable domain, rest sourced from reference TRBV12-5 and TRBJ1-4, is DARVTQTPRHKVTEMGQEVTMRCQPILGHNTVFWYRQTMMQGLELLAYFRNRAPLDDSGMPKDRFSAEMPDATLATLKIQPSEPRDSAVYFCASGLVPGPREKLFFGSGTQLSVL.

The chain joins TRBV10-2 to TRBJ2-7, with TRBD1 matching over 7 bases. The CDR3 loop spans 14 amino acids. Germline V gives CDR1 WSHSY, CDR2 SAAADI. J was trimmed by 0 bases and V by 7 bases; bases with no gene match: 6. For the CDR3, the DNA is TGCGCCAGCAAGGAAGAGGGGGCCTCCTACGAGCAGTACTTC. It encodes CASKEEGASYEQYF.

The CDR3: CASSQDGHEQYF. The DNA of the CDR3 is TGCGCCAGCAGCCAAGATGGGCACGAGCAGTACTTC. The chain joins TRBV4-3 to TRBJ2-7; D gene uncertain. Trimming shortened V by 0 bases and J by 5 bases, and 5 bases separated the two germline ends. This CDR3 contains 12 residues. Germline CDR1 LGHNA, CDR2 YSLEER.

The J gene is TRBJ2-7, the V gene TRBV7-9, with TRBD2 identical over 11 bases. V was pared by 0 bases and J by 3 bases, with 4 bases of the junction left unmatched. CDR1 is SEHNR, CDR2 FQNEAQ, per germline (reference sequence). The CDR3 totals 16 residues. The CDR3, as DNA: TGTGCCAGCAGCTTAGCCGGTAGCGGGAGGGTCTACGAGCAGTACTTC. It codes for CASSLAGSGRVYEQYF.

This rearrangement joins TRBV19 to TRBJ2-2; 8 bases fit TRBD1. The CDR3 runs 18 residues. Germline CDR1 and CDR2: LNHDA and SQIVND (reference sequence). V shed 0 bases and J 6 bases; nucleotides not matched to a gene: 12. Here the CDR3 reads CASSIDDFGQGWAGELFF. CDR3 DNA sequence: TGTGCCAGTAGTATAGATGATTTCGGACAGGGTTGGGCCGGGGAGCTGTTTTTT.

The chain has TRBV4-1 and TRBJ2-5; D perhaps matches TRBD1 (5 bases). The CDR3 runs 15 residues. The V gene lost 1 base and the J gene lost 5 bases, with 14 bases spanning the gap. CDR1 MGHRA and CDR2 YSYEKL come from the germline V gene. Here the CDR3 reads CASSQVQGLIETQYF. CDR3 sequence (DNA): TGCGCCAGCAGCCAAGTCCAGGGTTTGATTGAGACCCAGTACTTC.

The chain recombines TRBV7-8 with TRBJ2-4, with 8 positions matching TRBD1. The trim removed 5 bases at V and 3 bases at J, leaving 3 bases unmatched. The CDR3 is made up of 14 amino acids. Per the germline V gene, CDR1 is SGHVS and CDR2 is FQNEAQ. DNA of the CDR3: TGTGCCAGCAGCCCAACAGGGGGCAAAAACATTCAGTACTTC. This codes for CASSPTGGKNIQYF.

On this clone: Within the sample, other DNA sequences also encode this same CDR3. CDR3 sequence reads: CASSLGQGAYYEQYF. In nucleotides, the CDR3 is TGTGCCAGCAGCTTAGGGCAGGGGGCGTACTACGAGCAGTACTTC. V usage is TRBV7-9 and J usage is TRBJ2-7, with 8 bases fitting TRBD1. Germline CDR1 is SEHNR and CDR2 is FQNEAQ (reference sequence). With V trimmed by 1 base and J by 3 bases, 5 bases remained unmatched. This CDR3 has 15 amino acids.

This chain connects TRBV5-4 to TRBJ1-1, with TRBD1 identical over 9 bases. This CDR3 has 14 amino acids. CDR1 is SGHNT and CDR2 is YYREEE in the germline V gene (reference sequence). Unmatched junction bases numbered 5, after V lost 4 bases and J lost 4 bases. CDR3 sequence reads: CASSLGTGTTEAFF. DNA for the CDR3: TGTGCCAGCAGCCTCGGGACAGGGACCACTGAAGCTTTCTTT.

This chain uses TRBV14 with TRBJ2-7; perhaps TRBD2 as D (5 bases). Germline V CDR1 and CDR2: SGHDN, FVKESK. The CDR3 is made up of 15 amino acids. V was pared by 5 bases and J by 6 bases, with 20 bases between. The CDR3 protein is CASSYTHTGKSEQYF. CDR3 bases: TGTGCCAGCAGCTACACTCATACCGGGAAATCCGAGCAGTACTTC. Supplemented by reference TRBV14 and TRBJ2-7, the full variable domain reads EAGVTQFPSHSVIEKGQTVTLRCDPISGHDNLYWYRRVMGKEIKFLLHFVKESKQDESGMPNNRFLAERTGGTYSTLKVQPAELEDSGVYFCASSYTHTGKSEQYFGPGTRLTVT.

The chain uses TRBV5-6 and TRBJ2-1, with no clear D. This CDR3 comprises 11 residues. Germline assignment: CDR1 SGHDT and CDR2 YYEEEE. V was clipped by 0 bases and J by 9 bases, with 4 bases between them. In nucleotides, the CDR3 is TGTGCCAGCAGCTTGGCCCGTGAGCAGTTCTTC. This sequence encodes CASSLAREQFF.

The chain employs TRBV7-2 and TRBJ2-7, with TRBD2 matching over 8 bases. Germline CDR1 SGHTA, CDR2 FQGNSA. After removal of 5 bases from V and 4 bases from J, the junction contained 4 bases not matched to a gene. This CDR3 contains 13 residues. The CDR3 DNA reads TGTGCCAGCAGCCCGGGACTAGTTTACGAGCAGTACTTC. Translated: CASSPGLVYEQYF.

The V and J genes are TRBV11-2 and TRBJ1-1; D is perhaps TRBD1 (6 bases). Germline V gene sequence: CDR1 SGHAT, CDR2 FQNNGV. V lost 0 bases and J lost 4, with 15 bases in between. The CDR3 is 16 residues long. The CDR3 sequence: CASSLDRDNQRTEAFF. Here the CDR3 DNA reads TGTGCCAGCAGCTTAGATCGGGACAACCAACGCACTGAAGCTTTCTTT.

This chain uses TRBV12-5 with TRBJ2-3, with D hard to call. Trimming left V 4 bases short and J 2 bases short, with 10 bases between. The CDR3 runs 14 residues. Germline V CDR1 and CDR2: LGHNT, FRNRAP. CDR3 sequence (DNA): TGTGCTAGTGGTTCCCCCGTTTCCACAGATACGCAGTATTTT. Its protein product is CASGSPVSTDTQYF.

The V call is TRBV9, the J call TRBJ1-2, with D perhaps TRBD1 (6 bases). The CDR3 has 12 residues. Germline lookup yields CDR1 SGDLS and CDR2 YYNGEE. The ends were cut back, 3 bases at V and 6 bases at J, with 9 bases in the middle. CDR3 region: CASSAHRDGYTF. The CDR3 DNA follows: TGTGCCAGCAGCGCCCACAGGGATGGCTACACCTTC.